The TCR beta chain described here comes from a study of graft-versus-host responses after intestinal transplantation. Study-level information: Grafts were multivisceral, liver-intestinal, or isolated intestinal. Findings and caveats of the study: Some GvH clones appeared in ileal mucosa or blood before recipient bone marrow.

About this clone itself: Its antigen is not known.

This CDR3 region has 15 residues. In germline, CDR1 is SGHNT, CDR2 YENEEA. The germline V and J ends were trimmed by 5 bases and 8 bases, with 19 bases remaining between them. Assay: immunoSEQ multiplex PCR; the TCRdb copy retains only in-frame clones and omits some. The sample has 80,000 to 100,000 clones; 90% to 95% are singletons. The sample consisted of unstimulated CD4+ T cells sorted from spleen or lymph node cells, taken before transplant. The source is a human donor who was the organ donor for an intestinal transplant. The chain is built from TRBV11-3 and TRBJ2-1; a possible D gene is TRBD1 (6 bases). CDR3 sequence: CASSPRGRGTDEQFF. The DNA for the CDR3 is TGTGCCAGCAGCCCCAGGGGCCGAGGGACCGATGAGCAGTTCTTC.